Each of the 9 T cell receptor beta chains below was sequenced from the same sample in a study of blood T cell repertoires in COVID-19. TCRdb's table, derived via immunoSEQ multiplex PCR, lists solely in-frame clones and lacks some. The sample has around 120,000 clones; around 89% are singletons. Sequenced: peripheral blood. The receptors here all came from a man aged 50-59 years with acute or convalescent COVID-19.

The CDR3 DNA follows: TGTGCCAGCAGCTCGACTCCCAACTATGGCTACACCTTC. It encodes CASSSTPNYGYTF. This chain connects TRBV5-4 to TRBJ1-2, with D unclear. With 3 bases removed from V and 2 bases from J, the gap between germline ends came to 8 bases. In germline, CDR1 is SGHNT, CDR2 YYREEE (reference sequence). This CDR3 contains 13 residues.

This chain joins TRBV28 and TRBJ1-2, with D possibly TRBD1 on 6 matching bases. V was pared by 6 bases and J by 3 bases, with 14 bases between. Germline CDR1 reads MDHEN; CDR2 reads SYDVKM. The CDR3 totals 14 residues. The CDR3 protein is CASRPGQTHYGYTF. CDR3 DNA: TGTGCCAGCAGACCCGGACAGACTCACTATGGCTACACCTTC.

This rearrangement joins TRBV30 to TRBJ1-6, with a possible D match to TRBD1 (6 bases). CDR3 length: 14 residues. V gave up 2 bases and J gave up 5 bases, with 10 bases separating them. Per germline, CDR1 GTSNPN and CDR2 SVGIG (reference sequence). CDR3 in amino acids: CAWSLQGDNSPLHF. DNA for the CDR3: TGTGCCTGGAGTTTACAGGGCGATAATTCACCCCTCCACTTT.

This rearrangement joins TRBV5-1 to TRBJ2-3; maybe TRBD1 (5 bases). CDR3 length: 16 amino acids. Germline loops: CDR1 SGHRS, CDR2 YFSETQ. V dropped 0 bases and J dropped 1 base, with 12 bases sitting between them. As DNA, the CDR3 is TGCGCCAGCAGCTTGGGTAGGGGTGAGGGCACAGATACGCAGTATTTT. Translation: CASSLGRGEGTDTQYF.

This chain uses TRBV6-5 with TRBJ2-7, with D possibly TRBD1 on 6 matching bases. The CDR3 is 13 residues long. Trimming took 4 bases from V and 5 from J, leaving 12 bases between them. Per germline, CDR1 MNHEY and CDR2 SVGAGI. This chain's CDR3 is CASSSQGINEQYF. The DNA of the CDR3 is TGTGCCAGCAGTTCACAGGGCATCAACGAGCAGTACTTC.

The V and J genes are TRBV5-4 and TRBJ2-5; 13 bases line up with TRBD2. V shed 5 bases, J shed 5 bases, and the junction held 15 bases outside the gene matches. The CDR3 has 18 amino acids. Germline assignment: CDR1 SGHNT and CDR2 YYREEE (reference sequence). The CDR3 DNA follows: TGTGCCAGCAGGCAATTTACTAGCGGGAGGGCCTTTGGGGAGACCCAGTACTTC. Translated, it gives CASRQFTSGRAFGETQYF.

This chain joins TRBV11-3 and TRBJ1-1; possibly TRBD1 for D (5 bases). The CDR3 runs 15 residues. Germline V CDR1 and CDR2: SGHNT, YENEEA. Trimming pared 1 base from V and 3 bases from J, leaving 12 bases between. The DNA of the CDR3 is TGTGCCAGCAGCTTAGCGACGGGCAGGGACACTGAAGCTTTCTTT. Protein sequence: CASSLATGRDTEAFF.

With regard to this clone: This sample also contains other DNA sequences that code for the same CDR3. V and J are TRBV6-5 and TRBJ1-2; 9 bases match TRBD1. The CDR3 extends over 13 amino acids. The germline CDR1 and CDR2 sequences are MNHEY and SVGAGI. The ends lost 6 bases at V and 6 bases at J; junction bases unmatched: 5. CDR3 residues: CASSRGQGDGYTF. The CDR3 DNA reads as TGTGCCAGCAGCAGGGGACAGGGCGATGGCTACACCTTC.

This chain uses TRBV7-8 with TRBJ1-5, with no clear D. This CDR3 is 17 amino acids long. The germline V and J ends were trimmed by 1 base and 0 bases, with 13 bases remaining between them. CDR1 SGHVS and CDR2 FQNEAQ come from the germline V gene. Here the CDR3 DNA reads TGTGCCAGCAGCTTAGAGGCTCGGCAGGATAGCAATCAGCCCCAGCATTTT. This codes for CASSLEARQDSNQPQHF.